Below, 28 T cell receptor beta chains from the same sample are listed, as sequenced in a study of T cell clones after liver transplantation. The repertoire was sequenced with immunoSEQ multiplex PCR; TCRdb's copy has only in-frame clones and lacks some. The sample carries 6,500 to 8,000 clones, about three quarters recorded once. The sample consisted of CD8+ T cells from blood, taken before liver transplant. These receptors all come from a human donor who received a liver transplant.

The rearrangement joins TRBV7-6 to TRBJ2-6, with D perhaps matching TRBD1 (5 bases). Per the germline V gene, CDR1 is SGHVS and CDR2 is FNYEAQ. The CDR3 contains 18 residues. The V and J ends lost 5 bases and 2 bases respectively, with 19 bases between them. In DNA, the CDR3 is TGTGCCAGCAGCCCAGCTTCAGGGCGGCTCGCTGGGGCCAACGTCCTGACTTTC. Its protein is CASSPASGRLAGANVLTF.

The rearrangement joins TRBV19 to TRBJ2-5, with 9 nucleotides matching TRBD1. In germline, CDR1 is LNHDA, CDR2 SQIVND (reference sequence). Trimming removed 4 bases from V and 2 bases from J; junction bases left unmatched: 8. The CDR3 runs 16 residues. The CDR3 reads CASSTWPGQGQETQYF. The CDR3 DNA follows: TGTGCCAGTAGTACATGGCCGGGACAGGGTCAAGAGACCCAGTACTTC.

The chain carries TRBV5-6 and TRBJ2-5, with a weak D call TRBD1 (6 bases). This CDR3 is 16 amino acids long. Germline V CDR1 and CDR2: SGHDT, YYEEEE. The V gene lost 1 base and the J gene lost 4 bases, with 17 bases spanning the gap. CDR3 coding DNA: TGTGCCAGCAGCTTGATATCACAGGGCCGATTAGAGACCCAGTACTTC. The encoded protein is CASSLISQGRLETQYF.

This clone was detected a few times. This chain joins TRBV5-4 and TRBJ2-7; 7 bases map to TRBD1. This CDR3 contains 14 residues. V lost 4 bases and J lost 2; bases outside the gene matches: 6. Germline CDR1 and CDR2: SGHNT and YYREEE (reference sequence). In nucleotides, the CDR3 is TGTGCCAGCAGCCCAGCCGGGACAGCCTACGAGCAGTACTTC. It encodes CASSPAGTAYEQYF.

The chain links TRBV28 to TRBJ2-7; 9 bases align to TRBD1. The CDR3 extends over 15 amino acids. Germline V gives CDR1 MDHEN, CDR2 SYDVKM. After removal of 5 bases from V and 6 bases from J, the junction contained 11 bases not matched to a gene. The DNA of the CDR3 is TGTGCCAGCAGTATAAGCGGACAGGGGCACCTCGAGCAGTACGTC. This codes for CASSISGQGHLEQYV.

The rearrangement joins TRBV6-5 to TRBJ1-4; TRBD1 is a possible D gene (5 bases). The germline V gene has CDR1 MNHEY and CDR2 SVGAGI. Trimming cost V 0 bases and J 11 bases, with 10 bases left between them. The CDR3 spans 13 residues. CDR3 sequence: CASSYSSGGKLFF. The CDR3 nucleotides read TGTGCCAGCAGTTACTCGTCGGGGGGGAAACTGTTTTTT.

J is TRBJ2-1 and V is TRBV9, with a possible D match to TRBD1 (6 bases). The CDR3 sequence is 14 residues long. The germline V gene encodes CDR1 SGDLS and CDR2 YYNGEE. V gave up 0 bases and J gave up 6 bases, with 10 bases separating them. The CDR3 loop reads CASSVVGAFNEQFF. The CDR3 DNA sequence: TGTGCCAGCAGCGTAGTGGGGGCGTTCAATGAGCAGTTCTTC. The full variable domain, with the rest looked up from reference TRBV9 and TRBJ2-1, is DSGVTQTPKHLITATGQRVTLRCSPRSGDLSVYWYQQSLDQGLQFLIQYYNGEERAKGNILERFSAQQFPDLHSELNLSSLELGDSALYFCASSVVGAFNEQFFGPGTRLTVL.

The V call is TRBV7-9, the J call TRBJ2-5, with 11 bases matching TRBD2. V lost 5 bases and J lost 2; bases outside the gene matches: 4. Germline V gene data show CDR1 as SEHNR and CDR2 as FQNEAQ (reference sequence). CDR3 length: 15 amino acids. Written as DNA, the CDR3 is TGTGCCAGCAGCGGGACTAGCGGCACACAAGAGACCCAGTACTTC. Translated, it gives CASSGTSGTQETQYF.

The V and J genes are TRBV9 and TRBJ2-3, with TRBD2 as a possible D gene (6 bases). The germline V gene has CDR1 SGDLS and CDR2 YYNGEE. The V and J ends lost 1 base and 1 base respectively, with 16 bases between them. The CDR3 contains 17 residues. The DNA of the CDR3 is TGTGCCAGCAGCGTAAGGGCCAAGGGAGGAGGCACAGATACGCAGTATTTT. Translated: CASSVRAKGGGTDTQYF. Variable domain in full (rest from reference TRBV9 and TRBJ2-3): DSGVTQTPKHLITATGQRVTLRCSPRSGDLSVYWYQQSLDQGLQFLIQYYNGEERAKGNILERFSAQQFPDLHSELNLSSLELGDSALYFCASSVRAKGGGTDTQYFGPGTRLTVL.

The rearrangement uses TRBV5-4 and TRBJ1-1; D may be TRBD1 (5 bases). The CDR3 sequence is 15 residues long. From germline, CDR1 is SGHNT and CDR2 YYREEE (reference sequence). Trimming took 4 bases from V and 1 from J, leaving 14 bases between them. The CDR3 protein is CASSTILTANTEAFF. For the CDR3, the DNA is TGTGCCAGCAGCACGATATTGACAGCGAACACTGAAGCTTTCTTT. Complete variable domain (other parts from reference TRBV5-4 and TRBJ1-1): ETGVTQSPTHLIKTRGQQVTLRCSSQSGHNTVSWYQQALGQGPQFIFQYYREEENGRGNFPPRFSGLQFPNYSSELNVNALELDDSALYLCASSTILTANTEAFFGQGTRLTVV.

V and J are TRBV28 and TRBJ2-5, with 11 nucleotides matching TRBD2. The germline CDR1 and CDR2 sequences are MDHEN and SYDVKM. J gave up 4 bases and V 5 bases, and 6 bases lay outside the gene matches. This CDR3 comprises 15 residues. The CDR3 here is CASSPPGLAAETQYF. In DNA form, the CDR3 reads TGTGCCAGCAGTCCTCCGGGACTAGCGGCAGAGACCCAGTACTTC.

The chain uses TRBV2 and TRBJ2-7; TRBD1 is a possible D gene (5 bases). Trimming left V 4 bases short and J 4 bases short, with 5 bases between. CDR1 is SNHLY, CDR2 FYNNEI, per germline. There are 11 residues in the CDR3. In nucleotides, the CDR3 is TGTGCCAGCAGTGGGACATACGAGCAGTACGTC. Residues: CASSGTYEQYV.

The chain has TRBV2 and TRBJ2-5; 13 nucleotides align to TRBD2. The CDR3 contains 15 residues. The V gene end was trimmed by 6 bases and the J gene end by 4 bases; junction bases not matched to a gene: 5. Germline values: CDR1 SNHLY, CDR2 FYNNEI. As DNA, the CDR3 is TGTGCCAGCAGAGCCGGGACTAGCGGGGTAGAGACCCAGTACTTC. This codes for CASRAGTSGVETQYF.

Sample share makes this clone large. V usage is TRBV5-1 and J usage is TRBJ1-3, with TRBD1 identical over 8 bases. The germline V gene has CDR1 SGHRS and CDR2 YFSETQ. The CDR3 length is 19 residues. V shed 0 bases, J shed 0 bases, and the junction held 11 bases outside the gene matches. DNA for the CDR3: TGCGCCAGCAGCTTGGTGTTCGGACAGGGTCGGAGCTCTGGAAACACCATATATTTT. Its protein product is CASSLVFGQGRSSGNTIYF.

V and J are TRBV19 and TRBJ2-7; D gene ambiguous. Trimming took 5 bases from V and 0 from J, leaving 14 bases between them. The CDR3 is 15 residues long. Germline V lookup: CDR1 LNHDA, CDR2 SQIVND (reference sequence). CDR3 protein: CASSGLPRSSYEQYF. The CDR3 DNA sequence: TGTGCCAGTAGTGGATTGCCTAGGAGCTCCTACGAGCAGTACTTC.

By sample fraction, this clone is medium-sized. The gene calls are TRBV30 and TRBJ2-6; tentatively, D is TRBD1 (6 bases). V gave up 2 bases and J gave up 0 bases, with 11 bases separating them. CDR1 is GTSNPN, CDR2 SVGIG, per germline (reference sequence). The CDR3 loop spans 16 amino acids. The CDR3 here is CAWSPTGSSGANVLTF. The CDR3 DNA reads TGTGCCTGGAGTCCGACAGGAAGCTCTGGGGCCAACGTCCTGACTTTC.

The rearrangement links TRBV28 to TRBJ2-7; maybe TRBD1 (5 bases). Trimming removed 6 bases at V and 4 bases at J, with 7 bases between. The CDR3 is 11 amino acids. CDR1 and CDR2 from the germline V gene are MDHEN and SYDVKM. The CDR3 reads CASSDSYEQYV. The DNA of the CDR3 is TGTGCCAGCAGCGACAGTTACGAGCAGTACGTC.

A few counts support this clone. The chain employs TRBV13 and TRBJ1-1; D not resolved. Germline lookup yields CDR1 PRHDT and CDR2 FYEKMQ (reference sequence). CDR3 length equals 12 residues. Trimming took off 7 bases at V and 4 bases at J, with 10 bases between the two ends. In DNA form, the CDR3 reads TGTGCCAGCACCACCCTGTCCACTGAAGCTTTCTTT. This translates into CASTTLSTEAFF.

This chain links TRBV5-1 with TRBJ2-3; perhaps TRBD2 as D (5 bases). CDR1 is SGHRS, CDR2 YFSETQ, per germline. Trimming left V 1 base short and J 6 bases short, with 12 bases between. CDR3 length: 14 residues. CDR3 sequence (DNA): TGCGCCAGCAGCTTGTCCGGGATAGGCGATACGCAGTATTTT. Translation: CASSLSGIGDTQYF.

DNA of the CDR3: TGTGCCAGCAGCTTAGAATCGAGAAATGAGCAGTTCTTC. Its protein is CASSLESRNEQFF. The gene calls are TRBV7-6 and TRBJ2-1, with no clear D. CDR1 and CDR2 (germline): SGHVS, FNYEAQ. The CDR3 runs 13 residues. V was clipped by 1 base and J by 7 bases, with 8 bases between them.

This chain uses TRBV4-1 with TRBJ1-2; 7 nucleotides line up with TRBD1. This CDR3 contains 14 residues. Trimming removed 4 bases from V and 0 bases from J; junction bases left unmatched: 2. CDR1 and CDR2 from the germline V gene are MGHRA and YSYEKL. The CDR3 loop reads CASSPGTANYGYTF. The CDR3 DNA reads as TGCGCCAGCAGCCCGGGGACAGCTAACTATGGCTACACCTTC.

CDR3 protein: CSVAWTYEQYF. The CDR3 coding sequence is TGCAGCGTTGCCTGGACCTACGAGCAGTACTTC. This chain uses TRBV29-1 with TRBJ2-7; D is uncertain. Germline CDR1 and CDR2: SQVTM and ANQGSEA. Deletions cut 4 bases from V and 2 bases from J, with 6 bases between. The CDR3 contains 11 residues.

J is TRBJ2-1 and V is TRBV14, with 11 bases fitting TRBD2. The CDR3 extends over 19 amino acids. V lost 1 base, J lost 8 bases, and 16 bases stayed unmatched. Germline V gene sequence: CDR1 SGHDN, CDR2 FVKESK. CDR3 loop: CASSQVGGASGRLGYEQFF. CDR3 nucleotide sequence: TGTGCCAGCAGCCAAGTTGGGGGAGCTAGCGGGAGGCTTGGATATGAGCAGTTCTTC.

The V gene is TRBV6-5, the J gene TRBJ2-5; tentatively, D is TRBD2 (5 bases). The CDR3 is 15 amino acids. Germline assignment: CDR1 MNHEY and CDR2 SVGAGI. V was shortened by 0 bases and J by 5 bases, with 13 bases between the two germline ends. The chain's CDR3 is CASSYSQEGRETQYF. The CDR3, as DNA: TGTGCCAGCAGTTACTCGCAAGAGGGCAGGGAGACCCAGTACTTC.

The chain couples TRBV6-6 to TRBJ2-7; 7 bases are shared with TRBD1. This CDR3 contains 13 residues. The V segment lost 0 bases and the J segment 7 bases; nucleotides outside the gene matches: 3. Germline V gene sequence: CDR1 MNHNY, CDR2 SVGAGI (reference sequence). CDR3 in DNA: TGTGCCAGCAGTTACTCAGGGGGCGAAGAGCAGTACTTC. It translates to CASSYSGGEEQYF.

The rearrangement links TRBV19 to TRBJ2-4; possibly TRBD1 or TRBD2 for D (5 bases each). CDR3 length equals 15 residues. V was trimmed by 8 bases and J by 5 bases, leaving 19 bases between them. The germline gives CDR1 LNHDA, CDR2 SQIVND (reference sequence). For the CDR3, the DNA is TGTGCCAGTGCGAACGAGGGGCGCCAGGAAAACATTCAGTACTTC. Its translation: CASANEGRQENIQYF.

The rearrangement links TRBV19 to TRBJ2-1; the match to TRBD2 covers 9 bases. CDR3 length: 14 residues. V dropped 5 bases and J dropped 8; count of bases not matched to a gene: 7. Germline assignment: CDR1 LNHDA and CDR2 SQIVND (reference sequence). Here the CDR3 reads CASSPGLASDEQFF. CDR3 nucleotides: TGTGCCAGTAGTCCGGGACTAGCTAGCGATGAGCAGTTCTTC.

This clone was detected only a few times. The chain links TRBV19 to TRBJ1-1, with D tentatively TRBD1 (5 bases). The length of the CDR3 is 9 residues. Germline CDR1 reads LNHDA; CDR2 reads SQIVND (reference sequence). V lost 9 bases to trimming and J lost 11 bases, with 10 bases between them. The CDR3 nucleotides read TGTGCCAGCGGGGCCCCGGCTTTCTTT. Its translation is CASGAPAFF.